A single sample is the source of the 20 T cell receptor beta chains below, sequenced in a study of regulatory T cells. The study, taken as a whole, reports: Hydrophobic residues at CDR3 positions 6 and 7 were enriched in conventional CD4+ T cells of CD3G-deficient patients.

The PCR used 52 TRBV and 13 TRBJ primers. The protocol was immunoSEQ multiplex PCR, while the TCRdb copy is restricted to in-frame clones and leaves out a portion. The sample has some 23,000 clones; around nine tenths are singletons. Antigens of these TCRs are unknown. Sequencing used conventional CD4+ T cells sorted from blood. All receptors come from a child between 10 and 17 years old with CD3G deficiency.

The chain links TRBV10-2 to TRBJ2-7; 8 nucleotides match TRBD1. J lost 3 bases, V lost 2 bases, and 0 bases had no gene match. Germline V gene sequence: CDR1 WSHSY, CDR2 SAAADI. The CDR3 totals 13 residues. The CDR3, as DNA: TGCGCCAGCAGTGAGGGACAGGGCTACGAGCAGTACTTC. Translating it yields CASSEGQGYEQYF.

The V call is TRBV6-1, the J call TRBJ1-5; 8 bases line up with TRBD1. CDR1 MNHNS and CDR2 SASEGT come from the germline V gene. Trimming at V came to 6 bases and at J to 3 bases, leaving 7 bases not matched to a gene. The CDR3 totals 15 residues. The CDR3 loop reads CASRPGGVNNQPQHF. DNA for the CDR3: TGTGCCAGCAGACCAGGGGGCGTGAACAATCAGCCCCAGCATTTT.

This chain joins TRBV28 and TRBJ1-2; maybe TRBD1 (5 bases). Germline CDR1 is MDHEN and CDR2 is SYDVKM. The CDR3 totals 13 residues. V dropped 2 bases and J dropped 8 bases, with 12 bases sitting between them. The CDR3 DNA is TGTGCCAGCAGTTTAAGAGTAGGGGTCGGCTACACCTTC. It specifies CASSLRVGVGYTF.

J is TRBJ1-1 and V is TRBV6-1; D might be TRBD1 (5 bases). The V end lost 5 bases, the J end lost 4 bases, and 17 bases lay between the germline ends. Germline lookup yields CDR1 MNHNS and CDR2 SASEGT. The CDR3 loop spans 15 amino acids. CDR3 nucleotide sequence: TGTGCCAGCAGTCCGTCGGGATTGGGGGGCACTGAAGCTTTCTTT. Translated, it gives CASSPSGLGGTEAFF.

The V and J genes are TRBV6-1 and TRBJ2-7; the match to TRBD1 covers 7 bases. Germline CDR1 is MNHNS and CDR2 is SASEGT. The V and J ends lost 2 bases and 5 bases, in that order; junction bases with no gene match: 12. The CDR3 sequence is 16 residues long. CDR3 loop: CASSEPFETGFNEQYF. In DNA form, the CDR3 reads TGTGCCAGCAGTGAACCTTTCGAGACAGGGTTCAACGAGCAGTACTTC.

This rearrangement joins TRBV28 to TRBJ2-7; TRBD1 agrees at 11 bases. This CDR3 contains 14 residues. The germline CDR1 and CDR2 sequences are MDHEN and SYDVKM. Trimming removed 0 bases from V and 7 bases from J; junction bases left unmatched: 2. The CDR3 protein is CASSLWGTGGEQYF. Written as DNA, the CDR3 is TGTGCCAGCAGTTTATGGGGGACAGGGGGAGAGCAGTACTTC.

The V gene is TRBV6-1, the J gene TRBJ1-2; no firm D call. CDR3 size: 15 residues. The germline V gene has CDR1 MNHNS and CDR2 SASEGT. Trimming shortened V by 1 base and J by 4 bases, and 13 bases separated the two germline ends. DNA of the CDR3: TGTGCCAGCAGTGAAGGAGCTCGACGGACCTATGGCTACACCTTC. It yields the protein CASSEGARRTYGYTF.

This rearrangement joins TRBV5-1 to TRBJ2-1, with 8 bases fitting TRBD2. The germline gives CDR1 SGHRS, CDR2 YFSETQ. Trimming at V came to 3 bases and at J to 5 bases, leaving 10 bases not matched to a gene. The CDR3 runs to 16 residues. CDR3 loop: CASSSRGLGSNNEQFF. CDR3 sequence (DNA): TGCGCCAGCAGCTCTCGGGGACTAGGCTCGAACAATGAGCAGTTCTTC.

The rearrangement links TRBV28 to TRBJ1-5; TRBD1 agrees at 8 bases. The V segment lost 6 bases and the J segment 1 base; nucleotides outside the gene matches: 11. The CDR3 contains 17 residues. CDR1 is MDHEN, CDR2 SYDVKM, per germline. The CDR3 DNA reads as TGTGCCAGCAGAGCTGACAGGGGAGGGTGGAGCAATCAGCCCCAGCATTTT. Translated, it gives CASRADRGGWSNQPQHF. The full variable domain, in which reference TRBV28 and TRBJ1-5 provide the parts outside the CDR3, is DVKVTQSSRYLVKRTGEKVFLECVQDMDHENMFWYRQDPGLGLRLIYFSYDVKMKEKGDIPEGYSVSREKKERFSLILESASTNQTSMYLCASRADRGGWSNQPQHFGDGTRLSIL.

The chain is built from TRBV7-8 and TRBJ2-7; 11 bases are a match to TRBD2. CDR1 is SGHVS, CDR2 FQNEAQ, per germline. Trimming at V came to 5 bases and at J to 2 bases, leaving 17 bases not matched to a gene. The length of the CDR3 is 19 residues. This chain's CDR3 is CASSLRVPKTSGTPYEQYF. The CDR3 nucleotides read TGTGCCAGCAGCCTGCGCGTTCCGAAGACTAGCGGGACACCCTACGAGCAGTACTTC.

The CDR3 spells CASSRGGAGNTGELFF. Written as DNA, the CDR3 is TGCGCCAGCAGCCGCGGAGGGGCGGGAAACACCGGGGAGCTGTTTTTT. The chain is built from TRBV5-1 and TRBJ2-2, with D possibly matching TRBD2 (6 bases). This CDR3 comprises 16 residues. V was pared by 4 bases and J by 2 bases, with 15 bases between. Germline values: CDR1 SGHRS, CDR2 YFSETQ.

This chain joins TRBV19 and TRBJ2-7, with 7 bases lining up with TRBD1. V was clipped by 5 bases and J by 3 bases; unmatched bases: 10. The CDR3 covers 15 residues. Germline V CDR1 and CDR2: LNHDA, SQIVND (reference sequence). The CDR3 bases are TGTGCCAGTAGTTTCGGACTCACAGGGGTCTACGAGCAGTACTTC. Protein sequence: CASSFGLTGVYEQYF.

Here the CDR3 DNA reads TGTGCCAGCAGCCCCCTAGGAAACACTGAAGCTTTCTTT. Protein product: CASSPLGNTEAFF. The chain combines TRBV6-6 with TRBJ1-1; D unclear. Germline CDR1 and CDR2: MNHNY and SVGAGI (reference sequence). V was pared by 6 bases and J by 2 bases, with 10 bases between. The CDR3 totals 13 residues.

The chain links TRBV6-1 to TRBJ2-7; 7 bases agree with TRBD2. This CDR3 spans 14 amino acids. The trim removed 3 bases at V and 9 bases at J, leaving 11 bases unmatched. The germline V gene has CDR1 MNHNS and CDR2 SASEGT. CDR3 region: CASSEGGFSPGQYF. The CDR3 nucleotides read TGTGCCAGCAGTGAGGGGGGGTTCTCCCCTGGGCAGTACTTC.

The J gene is TRBJ2-3, the V gene TRBV5-1; 14 nucleotides match TRBD2. With V trimmed by 2 bases and J by 5 bases, 4 bases remained unmatched. The CDR3 totals 16 residues. Germline V gene sequence: CDR1 SGHRS, CDR2 YFSETQ. The CDR3, as DNA: TGCGCCAGCAGCTTAGGACTAGCGGGGGGAGAAGATACGCAGTATTTT. Translating gives CASSLGLAGGEDTQYF.

The V and J genes are TRBV28 and TRBJ1-4, with D tentatively TRBD1 (5 bases). Germline lookup yields CDR1 MDHEN and CDR2 SYDVKM. The CDR3 has 17 amino acids. V lost 6 bases to trimming and J lost 0 bases, with 17 bases between them. CDR3 amino acids: CASSPIGGSATNEKLFF. CDR3 coding DNA: TGTGCCAGCAGCCCTATTGGGGGTTCGGCAACTAATGAAAAACTGTTTTTT.

V gene TRBV7-9 combines with J gene TRBJ1-1; maybe TRBD1 (5 bases). This CDR3 spans 15 amino acids. With 3 bases removed from V and 1 base from J, the gap between germline ends came to 12 bases. Looked up from germline, CDR1 is SEHNR and CDR2 is FQNEAQ (reference sequence). The chain's CDR3 is CASSLGGKGNTEAFF. The CDR3 bases are TGTGCCAGCAGCTTGGGGGGAAAAGGGAACACTGAAGCTTTCTTT.

The V and J genes are TRBV6-1 and TRBJ1-1; D is unresolved. V lost 3 bases, J lost 2 bases, and 10 bases lay in between. Germline CDR1 and CDR2: MNHNS and SASEGT. The CDR3 covers 14 residues. CDR3 bases: TGTGCCAGCAGTGACATGGGTTATAACACTGAAGCTTTCTTT. Protein: CASSDMGYNTEAFF.

The chain combines TRBV7-9 with TRBJ2-6, with 7 bases lining up with TRBD2. This CDR3 has 17 amino acids. The germline gives CDR1 SEHNR, CDR2 FQNEAQ (reference sequence). V trimming: 5 bases; J trimming: 1 base; junction bases outside the gene matches: 8. CDR3 loop: CASSRKRESSGANVLTF. Written as DNA, the CDR3 is TGTGCCAGCAGCAGAAAGCGGGAATCATCTGGGGCCAACGTCCTGACTTTC.

The chain carries TRBV7-9 and TRBJ2-1; D perhaps matches TRBD1 (6 bases). Germline CDR1 SEHNR, CDR2 FQNEAQ (reference sequence). Trimming took 1 base from V and 5 from J, leaving 9 bases between them. This CDR3 comprises 14 residues. The CDR3 nucleotides read TGTGCCAGCAGCTTAGGGACAGCTAACAATGAGCAGTTCTTC. Residues: CASSLGTANNEQFF.